The 22 T cell receptor beta chains presented below share a single source sample, sequenced in a study of memory CD4+ T cells and cytomegalovirus serostatus. Repertoires were generated with immunoSEQ multiplex PCR, while TCRdb's copy carries only in-frame clones and drops some. The sample records about 82,000 clones, approximately 84% being singletons. The sort gate was single viable CD3+CD4+CD8-CD45RO+ cells for memory CD4+ T cells. The sequenced material came from memory CD4+ T cells from blood. The receptors come from an adult in good health and CMV-seronegative.

This clone was recorded a few times. The CDR3 reads CASSFGANYGYTF. For the CDR3, the DNA is TGTGCCAGCAGCTTCGGGGCAAACTATGGCTACACCTTC. The V and J genes are TRBV7-3 and TRBJ1-2, with D tentatively TRBD1 (5 bases). V lost 3 bases, J lost 2 bases, and 7 bases lay in between. Germline assignment: CDR1 SGHTA and CDR2 FQGTGA. The CDR3 sequence is 13 residues long.

In this sample, this clone turned up many times. The CDR3 here is CATSRHKRDEQRNSGELFF. DNA of the CDR3: TGTGCCACCAGCAGACACAAACGGGATGAACAAAGGAATAGCGGGGAGCTGTTTTTT. The genes are TRBV15 and TRBJ2-2, with D possibly being TRBD2 (5 bases). Germline CDR1 is LNHNV and CDR2 is YYDKDF (reference sequence). V lost 2 bases and J 7 bases, leaving 26 bases between the germline ends. The CDR3 loop spans 19 amino acids.

The chain joins TRBV9 to TRBJ2-1; 8 nucleotides agree with TRBD2. The CDR3 loop spans 13 amino acids. Trimming took 2 bases from V and 8 from J; bases not matched to a gene: 3. Germline V gene lookup returns CDR1 SGDLS and CDR2 YYNGEE. The CDR3 sequence: CASSVFGGDEQFF. Here the CDR3 DNA reads TGTGCCAGCAGCGTCTTCGGGGGGGATGAGCAGTTCTTC.

V gene TRBV18 combines with J gene TRBJ1-1; D remains ambiguous. This CDR3 contains 13 residues. Trimming removed 4 bases at V and 1 base at J, with 7 bases between. CDR1 is KGHSH and CDR2 is LQKENI in the germline V gene. Here the CDR3 DNA reads TGTGCCAGCTCACTTACAGCGAACACTGAAGCTTTCTTT. This codes for CASSLTANTEAFF.

This chain connects TRBV5-1 to TRBJ1-3; no clear D. Trimming left V 0 bases short and J 4 bases short, with 2 bases between. Germline CDR1 is SGHRS and CDR2 is YFSETQ. CDR3 length: 12 amino acids. For the CDR3, the DNA is TGCGCCAGCAGCTTGGCCGGAAACACCATATATTTT. As protein: CASSLAGNTIYF. Looking up the rest from reference TRBV5-1 and TRBJ1-3 gives the full variable domain: KAGVTQTPRYLIKTRGQQVTLSCSPISGHRSVSWYQQTPGQGLQFLFEYFSETQRNKGNFPGRFSGRQFSNSRSEMNVSTLELGDSALYLCASSLAGNTIYFGEGSWLTVV.

This chain uses TRBV6-5 with TRBJ1-1; D gene ambiguous. The CDR3 sequence is 13 residues long. Germline CDR1 and CDR2: MNHEY and SVGAGI. Trimming cost V 6 bases and J 1 base, with 9 bases left between them. The CDR3 loop reads CASRVLWNTEAFF. The CDR3 bases are TGTGCCAGCAGGGTCCTCTGGAACACTGAAGCTTTCTTT.

J is TRBJ1-3 and V is TRBV28; TRBD1 might be the D (5 bases). Germline V gene lookup returns CDR1 MDHEN and CDR2 SYDVKM. Trimming removed 6 bases at V and 2 bases at J, with 11 bases between. CDR3 length: 14 amino acids. CDR3 in DNA: TGTGCCAGCAGGGCACAGGTACCTGGAAACACCATATATTTT. Its protein product is CASRAQVPGNTIYF.

The table lists this clone with a few counts. The chain is built from TRBV5-6 and TRBJ1-4; 7 nucleotides line up with TRBD1. The germline CDR1 and CDR2 sequences are SGHDT and YYEEEE. There are 14 residues in the CDR3. Unmatched junction bases numbered 10, after V lost 8 bases and J lost 6 bases. The CDR3 spells CASSSTGIDEKLFF. CDR3 coding DNA: TGTGCCAGTTCCTCGACAGGGATTGATGAAAAACTGTTTTTT.

V gene TRBV5-8 combines with J gene TRBJ1-6; TRBD1 matches at 8 bases. J gave up 6 bases and V 4 bases, and 6 bases lay outside the gene matches. Germline CDR1 SGHTS, CDR2 YDEGEE. This CDR3 is built from 15 residues. The CDR3 bases are TGTGCCAGCAGCGGCGGACAGGGAAGTAATTCACCCCTCCACTTT. It translates to CASSGGQGSNSPLHF.

The chain couples TRBV19 to TRBJ1-2, with 7 bases fitting TRBD1. Germline lookup yields CDR1 LNHDA and CDR2 SQIVND (reference sequence). The CDR3 loop spans 16 amino acids. Trimming took 3 bases from V and 3 from J; bases not matched to a gene: 10. Here the CDR3 DNA reads TGTGCCAGTAGTATCCCGACAGGGACCATTGACTATGGCTACACCTTC. As protein: CASSIPTGTIDYGYTF. The entire variable domain, with the rest obtained from reference TRBV19 and TRBJ1-2, is as follows: DGGITQSPKYLFRKEGQNVTLSCEQNLNHDAMYWYRQDPGQGLRLIYYSQIVNDFQKGDIAEGYSVSREKKESFPLTVTSAQKNPTAFYLCASSIPTGTIDYGYTFGSGTRLTVV.

A note on this clone: The junction does not match germline at one end; this may be a read error. This rearrangement joins TRBV9 to TRBJ1-2; D is unresolved. Looked up from germline, CDR1 is SGDLS and CDR2 is YYNGEE. This CDR3 contains 15 residues. This CDR3 reads CASRVGFCNNYGYTF. The CDR3 region has the DNA TGTGCCAGCAGGGTAGGGTTCTGTAATAACTATGGCTACACCTTC.

This sequence joins TRBV7-9 and TRBJ1-2; 7 nucleotides align to TRBD1. The germline V gene encodes CDR1 SEHNR and CDR2 FQNEAQ (reference sequence). The junction had 11 bases not matched to a gene; V was cut back by 6 bases and J by 10 bases. The CDR3 loop spans 13 amino acids. The CDR3 sequence is CASSREGAQTYTF. The CDR3 coding sequence is TGTGCCAGCAGTAGGGAGGGGGCGCAGACCTACACCTTC.

The chain is built from TRBV27 and TRBJ1-4; no clear D gene. The CDR3 loop spans 14 amino acids. From germline, CDR1 is MNHEY and CDR2 SMNVEV (reference sequence). V lost 2 bases and J lost 5, with 9 bases in between. The CDR3 here is CASSLIPENEKLFF. Here the CDR3 DNA reads TGTGCCAGCAGTTTAATTCCAGAGAATGAAAAACTGTTTTTT.

This clone was recorded only once. The chain joins TRBV6-1 to TRBJ1-5; D not certain. The germline V and J ends were trimmed by 1 base and 3 bases, with 7 bases remaining between them. Germline V gives CDR1 MNHNS, CDR2 SASEGT. CDR3 length: 14 residues. Written as DNA, the CDR3 is TGTGCCAGCAGTGAAGGAAGGGTCAATCAGCCCCAGCATTTT. It is translated as CASSEGRVNQPQHF.

The J gene is TRBJ2-1, the V gene TRBV5-1, with 11 nucleotides matching TRBD1. Germline-derived CDR1 and CDR2 are SGHRS and YFSETQ. V lost 4 bases and J lost 6; bases outside the gene matches: 9. The CDR3 runs to 16 residues. CDR3 sequence (DNA): TGCGCCAGCAGCCGGTTTCCGGGACAGGGGGTCAATGAGCAGTTCTTC. Amino acid sequence: CASSRFPGQGVNEQFF.

The J gene is TRBJ2-6, the V gene TRBV5-6; unclear D gene. Trimming took 1 base from V and 1 from J, leaving 3 bases between them. Germline V gene sequence: CDR1 SGHDT, CDR2 YYEEEE. The CDR3 loop spans 14 amino acids. CDR3 in DNA: TGTGCCAGCAGCTTGATATCTGGGGCCAACGTCCTGACTTTC. Amino acids: CASSLISGANVLTF. Using reference TRBV5-6 and TRBJ2-6 for the parts outside the CDR3, the full variable domain is DAGVTQSPTHLIKTRGQQVTLRCSPKSGHDTVSWYQQALGQGPQFIFQYYEEEERQRGNFPDRFSGHQFPNYSSELNVNALLLGDSALYLCASSLISGANVLTFGAGSRLTVL.

The chain recombines TRBV5-1 with TRBJ2-3; D gene uncertain. The length of the CDR3 is 12 residues. Germline V CDR1 and CDR2: SGHRS, YFSETQ. Between the trimmed V and J ends, which lost 5 bases and 6 bases, there was a span of 10 bases. CDR3 sequence reads: CASRQATDTQYF. The CDR3 nucleotides are TGCGCCAGCAGGCAGGCCACGGATACGCAGTATTTT. The variable domain in full, with the rest retrieved from reference TRBV5-1 and TRBJ2-3, is KAGVTQTPRYLIKTRGQQVTLSCSPISGHRSVSWYQQTPGQGLQFLFEYFSETQRNKGNFPGRFSGRQFSNSRSEMNVSTLELGDSALYLCASRQATDTQYFGPGTRLTVL.

This chain links TRBV27 with TRBJ2-3, with 7 positions matching TRBD1. V was pared by 6 bases and J by 2 bases, with 2 bases of the junction left unmatched. This CDR3 has 13 amino acids. CDR1 is MNHEY and CDR2 is SMNVEV in the germline V gene (reference sequence). The CDR3: CASRDRNTDTQYF. DNA of the CDR3: TGTGCCAGCAGGGACAGGAACACAGATACGCAGTATTTT.

The chain recombines TRBV7-9 with TRBJ2-3, with 9 positions matching TRBD2. The CDR3 runs to 15 residues. CDR1 and CDR2 from the germline V gene are SEHNR and FQNEAQ (reference sequence). The V segment lost 5 bases and the J segment 3 bases; nucleotides outside the gene matches: 6. This CDR3 is CASSKSGLATDTQYF. The CDR3 region has the DNA TGTGCCAGCAGCAAAAGCGGACTAGCGACAGATACGCAGTATTTT.

Only a few counts were recorded for this clone. The rearrangement uses TRBV9 and TRBJ1-6; weak D call: TRBD1 (5 bases). The CDR3 is 16 amino acids. Trimming removed 2 bases from V and 8 bases from J, with 17 bases in between. The germline V gene encodes CDR1 SGDLS and CDR2 YYNGEE. CDR3 in DNA: TGTGCCAGCAGCGTTACCACCGGGACCCCTGATTCACCCCTCCACTTT. This gives the protein CASSVTTGTPDSPLHF.

In this sample, this clone turned up once. This chain uses TRBV6-5 with TRBJ2-7, with a possible D match to TRBD2 (5 bases). The CDR3 length is 14 residues. The V and J ends lost 3 bases and 0 bases respectively, with 9 bases between them. Germline assignment: CDR1 MNHEY and CDR2 SVGAGI. This CDR3 reads CASSYRGPSYEQYF. CDR3 bases: TGTGCCAGCAGTTATCGGGGTCCCTCCTACGAGCAGTACTTC.

The chain is built from TRBV19 and TRBJ2-6; no reliable D call. The CDR3 is made up of 14 amino acids. Germline CDR1 and CDR2: LNHDA and SQIVND (reference sequence). Trimming took 4 bases from V and 0 from J, leaving 4 bases between them. CDR3 nucleotides: TGTGCCAGTAGTAACCACTCTGGGGCCAACGTCCTGACTTTC. It codes for CASSNHSGANVLTF.